These T cell receptor beta chains were read from a single sample in a study of T-cell memory formation after mild COVID-19. From the 5' RACE reads, TCRdb called clonotypes with MiXCR, one entry per CDR3 protein. The sample lists 530,000 or so distinct CDR3 sequences, around 15% occurring once. Sequenced material: PBMCs or a T cell subset sorted from them (not recorded which). Receptor source: an adult woman who had mild COVID-19 (a few samples of this study predate the infection). Cell type and time point are not known. CDR3s include the opening cysteine and the closing phenylalanine or tryptophan. Each record gives: clone size, J gene, D gene, V gene, CDR3 DNA, CDR3 protein. D genes are given only for firm matches. Only some rows state a clone size, as once, few, many or a class for expanded clones.

few,TRBJ2-2,.,TRBV7-6,TGTGCCAGCAGCTTAAGTGGGGCGAGGCCCGGGGAGCTGTTTTTT,CASSLSGARPGELFF
few,TRBJ2-1,TRBD2,TRBV6-4,TGTGCCAGCAGTGACTCCGTCAGCGGGGCGGCGGGGCAGTTCTTC,CASSDSVSGAAGQFF
.,TRBJ2-2,TRBD2,TRBV7-3,TGTGCCAGCAGCAGACTAGCGGGTGGAGACACCGGGGAGCTGTTTTTT,CASSRLAGGDTGELFF
.,TRBJ2-5,TRBD1,TRBV11-2,TGTGCCAGCAGCTACAAGGGGGACAGGGGAAGTCAAGAGACCCAGTACTTC,CASSYKGDRGSQETQYF
.,TRBJ2-4,TRBD2,TRBV11-3,TGTGCCAGCAGCCTCAGGACTAGCGGGACCGGAAACATTCAGTACTTC,CASSLRTSGTGNIQYF
.,TRBJ2-4,.,TRBV6-5,TGTGCCAGCAGTTACTATTTCGCGTGGGTTTGCATTCAGTACTTC,CASSYYFAWVCIQYF
.,TRBJ1-1,.,TRBV6-2/TRBV6-3,TGTGCCAGCAGTTACAGAGTGTCCGGCGGGGTAGGAGCTTTCTTT,CASSYRVSGGVGAFF
few,TRBJ2-6,TRBD1,TRBV5-1,TGCGCCAGCAGCTCGGACAGGTTGTACGGGGCCAACGTCCTGACTTTC,CASSSDRLYGANVLTF
.,TRBJ2-7,TRBD2,TRBV27,TGTGCCAGCAGTCGAGAGAAACTTACCGGGACTAGCGGGAGTCGCTACGAGCAGTACTTC,CASSREKLTGTSGSRYEQYF
.,TRBJ2-5,.,TRBV19,TGTGCCAGTAGTGAGGTTGGCGGGACGGAGACCCAGTACTTC,CASSEVGGTETQYF
.,TRBJ1-2,.,TRBV12-3/TRBV12-4,TGTGCCAGCAGTTTAAGCATTTACGGGGGCTACACCTTC,CASSLSIYGGYTF
few,TRBJ2-3,TRBD2,TRBV3-1,TGTGCCAGCAGCCAAGTACTAGCGGGAGATACGCAGTATTTT,CASSQVLAGDTQYF
.,TRBJ1-1,.,TRBV9,TGTGCCAGCAGCGTAGGGGGTGGAGGGACGAACACTGAAGCTTTCTTT,CASSVGGGGTNTEAFF
.,TRBJ2-1,.,TRBV29-1,TGCAGCGTTGAAGATCCAGCAATCGGGTCCTACAATGAGCAGTTCTTC,CSVEDPAIGSYNEQFF
few,TRBJ2-5,.,TRBV24-1,TGTGCCACCAGTGATGGGGGACAAGAGACCCAGTACTTC,CATSDGGQETQYF
.,TRBJ1-5,TRBD1,TRBV6-1,TGTGCCAGCAGAGCTACCTGGACAGGGTCTAGCAATCAGCCCCAGCATTTT,CASRATWTGSSNQPQHF
.,TRBJ2-2,TRBD2,TRBV20-1,TGCAGTGCTAGTGGGAGTAGCGGGAGTTCCGGCGGGGAGCTGTTTTTT,CSASGSSGSSGGELFF
few,TRBJ1-3,TRBD1,TRBV25-1,TGTGCCAGCTCCTCGGGACAGGGGGAGGTTGGAAACACCATATATTTT,CASSSGQGEVGNTIYF
few,TRBJ2-3,.,TRBV7-2,TGTGCCAGCAGCTTTAGTGGAGTCGGCCCGCTAGATACGCAGTATTTT,CASSFSGVGPLDTQYF
.,TRBJ2-1,.,TRBV7-4,TGTGCCAGCAGCTTATCCGCCGGTAGGGTCTACAATGAGCAGTTCTTC,CASSLSAGRVYNEQFF
.,TRBJ2-3,.,TRBV7-3,TGTGCCAGCAGTCCAAATGGGCGGGGCATTGGAGATACGCAGTATTTT,CASSPNGRGIGDTQYF
.,TRBJ2-3,TRBD2,TRBV5-5,TGTGCCAGCAGCGTTGGGACTAGCGGGGTAGATACGCAGTATTTT,CASSVGTSGVDTQYF
.,TRBJ2-4,.,TRBV29-1,TGCAGCGTTGAAGACAGGGGGGTTCTACAAAACATTCAGTACTTC,CSVEDRGVLQNIQYF
.,TRBJ2-7,TRBD2,TRBV20-1,TGCAGTGCAAGGACTAGCGGGGGGTCCTACGAGCAGTACTTC,CSARTSGGSYEQYF
few,TRBJ1-2,.,TRBV5-4,TGTGCCAGCAGCCTACAGAGCATGGGCTATGGCTACACCTTC,CASSLQSMGYGYTF
.,TRBJ1-1,TRBD1,TRBV3-1,TGTGCCAGCAGCCACGTCGACAGGGGGCGGGAGGCTTTCTTT,CASSHVDRGREAFF
once,TRBJ1-2,.,TRBV20-1,TGCAGTGCTAGGAGGGCGAGTCCCCGTAACTATGGCTACACCTTC,CSARRASPRNYGYTF
few,TRBJ1-2,TRBD1,TRBV27,TGTGCCAGCAGTCGGGACAGCCCCCCTTTCTATGGCTACACCTTC,CASSRDSPPFYGYTF
few,TRBJ1-1,TRBD1,TRBV4-3,TGCGCCAGCAGCTTACTTACCGGGACAGAAGTTCCCAACACTGAAGCTTTCTTT,CASSLLTGTEVPNTEAFF
.,TRBJ1-1,.,TRBV5-6,TGTGCCAGCACCGTCGGACAGACGAACACTGAAGCTTTCTTT,CASTVGQTNTEAFF
few,TRBJ2-3,.,TRBV10-3,TGTGCCATCAGTGTCCAGGGTAGCTCAGATACGCAGTATTTT,CAISVQGSSDTQYF
many,TRBJ2-5,.,TRBV10-3,TGTGCCATCAGCCCGGGGGAGACCCAGTACTTC,CAISPGETQYF
few,TRBJ1-6,.,TRBV30,TGTGCCTGGGGGGCAGGTGGGAATTCACCCCTCCACTTT,CAWGAGGNSPLHF
.,TRBJ1-1,.,TRBV5-1,TGCGCCAGCAGCTTGACTACGGTGCTCATGAACACTGAAGCTTTCTTT,CASSLTTVLMNTEAFF
.,TRBJ2-2,TRBD2,TRBV9,TGTGCCAGCAGCGTAGCCATTAGCGGGAGGCCGAACACCGGGGAGCTGTTTTTT,CASSVAISGRPNTGELFF
few,TRBJ2-1,.,TRBV11-2,TGTGCCAGCAGCCCTAAGCGGGTGAGCTCCTACAATGAGCAGTTCTTC,CASSPKRVSSYNEQFF
many,TRBJ1-5,.,TRBV5-1,TGCGCCAGCAGTTACGTTGGTGGCAATCAGCCCCAGCATTTT,CASSYVGGNQPQHF
.,TRBJ2-7,.,TRBV24-1,TGTGCCACCAGTGATCCGCACAGGGAGACCTACGAGCAGTACTTC,CATSDPHRETYEQYF
.,TRBJ2-1,.,TRBV7-3,TGTGCCAGCAGCCGGACGACCGACAATGAGCAGTTCTTC,CASSRTTDNEQFF
many,TRBJ2-5,.,TRBV14,TGTGCCAGCAGCCAACGGCGTGGGGTCCGAGAGACCCAGTACTTC,CASSQRRGVRETQYF
many,TRBJ1-5,.,TRBV12-3/TRBV12-4,TGTGCCAGCAGTCTGGAGCCTAATCAGCCCCAGCATTTT,CASSLEPNQPQHF
few,TRBJ2-7,TRBD1,TRBV2,TGTGCCAGCAGTCCACCGGGACAGGGTTCCGAGCAGTACTTC,CASSPPGQGSEQYF
few,TRBJ2-1,TRBD1,TRBV24-1,TGTGCCACCAGTGACCACGACAGGGCCTCCTACAATGAGCAGTTCTTC,CATSDHDRASYNEQFF
few,TRBJ2-5,TRBD2,TRBV5-4,TGTGCCAGCAGCTTGATTAGGGCGGGGGGCCAAGAGACCCAGTACTTC,CASSLIRAGGQETQYF
.,TRBJ1-1,.,TRBV5-1,TGCGCCAGCAGGTCGGGGACGGTGAACACTGAAGCTTTCTTT,CASRSGTVNTEAFF
.,TRBJ2-2,.,TRBV4-1,TGCGCCAGCAGGGGGGGGCAGGCGAACACCGGGGAGCTGTTTTTT,CASRGGQANTGELFF
.,TRBJ2-3,.,TRBV7-3,TGTGCCAGCAGCCTGTCAGAGGTGGATACGCAGTATTTT,CASSLSEVDTQYF
few,TRBJ2-7,TRBD1,TRBV10-3,TGTGCCATCAGTAGCGTACCCGGGACAGGGGGCCCCTACGAGCAGTACTTC,CAISSVPGTGGPYEQYF
few,TRBJ2-3,.,TRBV5-1,TGCGCCAGCAGCTCGGACGGTTTTGTCACAGATACGCAGTATTTT,CASSSDGFVTDTQYF
.,TRBJ2-1,TRBD2,TRBV20-1,TGCAGTGCTAAATTCCCTGCGGGACTAGCTTACAATGAGCAGTTCTTC,CSAKFPAGLAYNEQFF
.,TRBJ1-4,.,TRBV18,TGTGCCAGCTCACCACAGACAGCAACTAATGAAAAACTGTTTTTT,CASSPQTATNEKLFF
few,TRBJ2-2,TRBD1,TRBV15,TGTGCCACCAGCCACAGGGGGTATAGAACCGGGGAGCTGTTTTTT,CATSHRGYRTGELFF
once,TRBJ2-5,.,TRBV3-1,TGTGCCAGCAGCCAAGTCGTAAGCGGACCCCAAGAGACCCAGTACTTC,CASSQVVSGPQETQYF
few,TRBJ1-2,TRBD1,TRBV12-3/TRBV12-4,TGTGCCAGCAGTTTGGGTGGCACAGGGGGCTATGGCTACACCTTC,CASSLGGTGGYGYTF
few,TRBJ2-7,TRBD2,TRBV9,TGTGCCAGCAGCCCGTTAGCGGGAGACCGCTCCTACGAGCAGTACTTC,CASSPLAGDRSYEQYF
.,TRBJ2-3,.,TRBV23-1,TGCGCCAGCCGCGACAGGACTAGCACAGATACGCAGTATTTT,CASRDRTSTDTQYF
few,TRBJ2-1,.,TRBV12-3/TRBV12-4,TGTGCCGTAGAGCGGGCCCTCTACAATGAGCAGTTCTTC,CAVERALYNEQFF
many,TRBJ2-1,.,TRBV4-2,TGTGCCAGCAGCCCCCCGGCCTACAATGAGCAGTTCTTC,CASSPPAYNEQFF
few,TRBJ2-3,.,TRBV5-1,TGCGCCAGCAGCTTGGAGGTGGTTGCCGATACGCAGTATTTT,CASSLEVVADTQYF